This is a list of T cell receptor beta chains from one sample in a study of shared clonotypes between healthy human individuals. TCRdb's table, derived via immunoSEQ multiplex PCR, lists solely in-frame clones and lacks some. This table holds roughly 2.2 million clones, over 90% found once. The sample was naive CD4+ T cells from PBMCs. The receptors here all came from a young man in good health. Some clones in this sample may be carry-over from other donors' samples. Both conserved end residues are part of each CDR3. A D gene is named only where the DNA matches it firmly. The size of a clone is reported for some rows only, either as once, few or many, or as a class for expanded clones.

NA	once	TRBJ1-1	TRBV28	TGTGCCAGCAGTTTAAGAATGAACACTGAAGCTTTCTTT	CASSLRMNTEAFF
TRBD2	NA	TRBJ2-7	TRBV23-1	TGCGCCAGCAGTCTGGGGGGGGAGGACGAGCAGTACTTC	CASSLGGEDEQYF
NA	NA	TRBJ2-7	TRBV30	TGTGCCTGGAGGGGGAGATGGACTGGCGAGCAGTACTTC	CAWRGRWTGEQYF
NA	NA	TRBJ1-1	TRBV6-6	TGTGCCAGCAGTTACACCCCGAGAAGCTTT	CASSYTPRSF
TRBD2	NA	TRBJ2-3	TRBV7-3	TGTGCCAGCAGCTCCCGACTAGCATCAGATACGCAGTATTTT	CASSSRLASDTQYF
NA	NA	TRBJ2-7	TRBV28	TGTGCCAGCATTCCCACGGGGGGCGGGAGCTACGAGCAGTACTTC	CASIPTGGGSYEQYF
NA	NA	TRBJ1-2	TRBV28	TGTGCCAGCAGTTTAAGGGCAGCCAGGAATTCTTATGGCTACACCTTC	CASSLRAARNSYGYTF
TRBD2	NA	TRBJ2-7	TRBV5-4	TGTGCCAGCGAGGACGGGAGCGGGAGGACCGAGCAGTACTTC	CASEDGSGRTEQYF
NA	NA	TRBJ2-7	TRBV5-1	TGCGCCAGCAGCCCCGGGAGCCAAGGGGCGGGGGAGCAGTACTTC	CASSPGSQGAGEQYF
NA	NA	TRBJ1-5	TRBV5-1	TGCGCCAGCAGCTTGGCCTCGGGGGGGCAGCCCCAGCATTTT	CASSLASGGQPQHF
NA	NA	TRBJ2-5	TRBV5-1	TGCGCCAGCAGCTTGGGCTTTGTCCCTCAAGAGACCCAGTACTTC	CASSLGFVPQETQYF
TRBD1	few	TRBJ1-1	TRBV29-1	TGCAGCGTAGCGGGACAGCGGCTGAACACTGAAGCTTTCTTT	CSVAGQRLNTEAFF
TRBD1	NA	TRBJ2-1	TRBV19	TGTGCCAGTAGTACACGTGGACAGGGGTCCTACAATGAGCAGTTCTTC	CASSTRGQGSYNEQFF
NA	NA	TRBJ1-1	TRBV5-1	TGCGCCAGCAGCCTATACGCATTTAACACTGAAGCTTTCTTT	CASSLYAFNTEAFF
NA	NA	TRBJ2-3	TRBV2	TGTGCCAGCAGTGAAGGTGGGGGACCCGACCCAGATACGCAGTATTTT	CASSEGGGPDPDTQYF
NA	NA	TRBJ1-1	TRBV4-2	TGTGCCAGCAGCCGAGGCCAGGACAGAAAAACTGAAGCTTTCTTT	CASSRGQDRKTEAFF
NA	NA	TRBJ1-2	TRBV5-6	TGTGCCAGCAGCTTGGGTCCTTGGGTAGGGTATGGCTACACCTTC	CASSLGPWVGYGYTF
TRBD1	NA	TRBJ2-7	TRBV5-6	TGTGCCAGCAGCTTCCCGGGGTCCCAGGGGGCCTACGAGCAGTACTTC	CASSFPGSQGAYEQYF
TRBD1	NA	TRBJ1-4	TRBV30	TGTGCCTGGAGTTCCCAGGACAGGGCTAATGAAAAACTGTTTTTT	CAWSSQDRANEKLFF
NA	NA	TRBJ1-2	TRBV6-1	TGTGCCAGCAGTGAACGGCGCAACCCCCTCTATGGCTACACCTTC	CASSERRNPLYGYTF
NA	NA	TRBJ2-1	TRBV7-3	TGTGCCAGCAGCCAGACCGGAAGCAGCCATGAGCAGTTCTTC	CASSQTGSSHEQFF
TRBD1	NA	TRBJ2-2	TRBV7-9	TGTGCCAGCAGCCTCTTAGGACAGGGGGCGCCCGGGGAGCTGTTTTTT	CASSLLGQGAPGELFF
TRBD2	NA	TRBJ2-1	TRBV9	TGTGCCAGCAGCGTTGGGACTAGCGGGAGGGCGGGTGAGCAGTTCTTC	CASSVGTSGRAGEQFF
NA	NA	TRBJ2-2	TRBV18	TGTGCCAGCTCACCAGGAGGGGCCGCGAACACCGGGGAGCTGTTTTTT	CASSPGGAANTGELFF
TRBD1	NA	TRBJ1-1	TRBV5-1	TGCGCCAGCAGCCAAACAGGGGGCACTGAAGCTTTCTTT	CASSQTGGTEAFF
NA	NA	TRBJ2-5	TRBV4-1	TGCGCCAGCAGCCAAACGACAGTACAAGAGACCCAGTACTTC	CASSQTTVQETQYF
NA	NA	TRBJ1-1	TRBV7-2	TGTGCCAGCAGCTTAGCTATAGGGGTCCCTGAAGCTTTCTTT	CASSLAIGVPEAFF
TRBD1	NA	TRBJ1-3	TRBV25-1	TGTGCCAGCAGAAGGACAGGGGCGAACACCATATATTTT	CASRRTGANTIYF
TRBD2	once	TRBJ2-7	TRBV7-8	TGTGCCAGCAGCTTTCGAGAGCGGGAGTGGTCCTACGAGCAGTACTTC	CASSFREREWSYEQYF
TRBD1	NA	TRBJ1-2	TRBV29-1	TGCAGCGTTGAGTCAGGACAGGGGGCGCAGGGCTACACCTTC	CSVESGQGAQGYTF
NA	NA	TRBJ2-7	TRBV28	TGTGCCAGCAGTTTTTACCACGAGCAGTACTTC	CASSFYHEQYF
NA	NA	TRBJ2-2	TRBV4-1	TGCGCCAGCAACAAAATTGGGGGCCCCGGGGAGCTGTTTTTT	CASNKIGGPGELFF
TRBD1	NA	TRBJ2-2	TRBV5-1	TGCGCCAGCAGCACCGCCGGGACAGCAAACACCGGGGAGCTGTTTTTT	CASSTAGTANTGELFF
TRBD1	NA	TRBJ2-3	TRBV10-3	TGTGCCATCAGTGACTGGACAGGGGTTTGGACAGATACGCAGTATTTT	CAISDWTGVWTDTQYF
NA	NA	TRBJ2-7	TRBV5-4	TGTGCCAGCAGCTCTCGTCACAGGTCCTACGAGCAGTACTTC	CASSSRHRSYEQYF
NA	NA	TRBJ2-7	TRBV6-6	TGTGCCAGCCACCGCCCTGAGGAAGTGGACGAGCAGTACTTC	CASHRPEEVDEQYF
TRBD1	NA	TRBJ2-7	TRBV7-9	TGTGCCAGCAGCTTTACAGGGGGCTCTCACGAGCAGTACTTC	CASSFTGGSHEQYF
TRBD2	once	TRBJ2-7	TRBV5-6	TGTGCCAGCAGCTTAGCCCAGCGGGAGCGAGCCTACGAGCAGTACTTC	CASSLAQRERAYEQYF
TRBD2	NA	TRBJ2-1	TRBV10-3	TGTGCCATCAGGGAGGGGCCGGGGGTAGCGGGAGACAATGAGCAGTTCTTC	CAIREGPGVAGDNEQFF
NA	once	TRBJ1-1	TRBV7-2	TGTGCCAGCAGCTCCCAGGGATTATTGAACACTGAAGCTTTCTTT	CASSSQGLLNTEAFF
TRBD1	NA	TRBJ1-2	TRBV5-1	TGCGCCAGCAGCTTGTGGGACAGGGGTCTCCGCTTCTATGGCTACACCTTC	CASSLWDRGLRFYGYTF